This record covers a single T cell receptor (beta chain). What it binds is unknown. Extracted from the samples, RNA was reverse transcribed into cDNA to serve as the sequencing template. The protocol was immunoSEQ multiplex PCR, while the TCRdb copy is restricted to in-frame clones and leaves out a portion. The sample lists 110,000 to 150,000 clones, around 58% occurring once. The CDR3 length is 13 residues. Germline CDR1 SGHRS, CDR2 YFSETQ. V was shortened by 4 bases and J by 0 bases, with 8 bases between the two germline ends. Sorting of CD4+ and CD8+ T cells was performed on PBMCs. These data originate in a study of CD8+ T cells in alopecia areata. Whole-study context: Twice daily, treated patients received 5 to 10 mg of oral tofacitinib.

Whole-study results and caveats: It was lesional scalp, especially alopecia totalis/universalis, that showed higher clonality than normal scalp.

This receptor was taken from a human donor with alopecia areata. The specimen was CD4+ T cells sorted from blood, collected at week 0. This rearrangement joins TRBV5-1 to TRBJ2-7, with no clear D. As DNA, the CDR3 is TGCGCCAGCAGCAACGACAACTCCTACGAGCAGTACTTC. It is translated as CASSNDNSYEQYF.